This is a list of T cell receptor beta chains from one sample in a study of T cells in Graves' hyperthyroidism and ophthalmopathy. TCRdb re-analysed the multiplex PCR reads in MiXCR, keeping a single row per CDR3 protein. The sample lists over 700,000 distinct CDR3 sequences; approximately 36% were seen once. The sequencing sample was made of blood. These receptors were obtained from a woman in her thirties or forties with Graves' hyperthyroidism. Both conserved end residues are part of each CDR3. The size of a clone is reported for some rows only, either as once, few or many, or as a class for expanded clones.

v_call	j_call	clone_size	cdr3_aa
TRBV7-9	TRBJ2-7	NA	CASSFSLDRVYEQYF
TRBV6-5	TRBJ1-2	many	CASSRGSNYGYTF
TRBV10-3	TRBJ1-5	many	CAISGQGSNQPQHF
TRBV11-3	TRBJ2-7	many	CASSFSQGGYEQYF
TRBV10-2	TRBJ2-2	once	CASSHGPGELFF
TRBV9	TRBJ1-1	few	CASSPGGRVATEAFF
TRBV5-8	TRBJ2-7	NA	CASSLGLAEEQYF
TRBV19	TRBJ2-5	NA	CASSIDTGIRQPQYF
TRBV20-1	TRBJ2-7	many	CSARDPAGGKYEQYF
TRBV16	TRBJ1-1	many	CASSPITTEAFF
TRBV24-1	TRBJ2-3	NA	CATSDSAGGASTDTQYF
TRBV19	TRBJ1-4	NA	CASTPRQGYEKLFF
TRBV7-3	TRBJ2-2	few	CASSLDPPRELFF
TRBV3-1	TRBJ1-3	NA	CASSQVPTGENTIYF
TRBV7-9	TRBJ2-7	many	CASSPGGARTYEQYF
TRBV6-5	TRBJ1-1	few	CASSIRHPNTEAFF
TRBV7-2	TRBJ1-1	many	CASSIKQGIRNEAFF
TRBV5-2	TRBJ2-2	NA	CASDRSLDTGELFF
TRBV6-5	TRBJ1-6	many	CASRSTDAQNSPLHF
TRBV7-6	TRBJ2-7	many	CASSLEDGTSYEQYF
TRBV25-1	TRBJ2-7	NA	CASSEWNSGDCEQYF
TRBV6-6	TRBJ2-2	few	CASSYGYGTNTGELFF
TRBV12-3/TRBV12-4	TRBJ1-2	few	CASSLVLGRQNYGYTF
TRBV2	TRBJ1-6	NA	CASGSGTGGSPLHF
TRBV10-1	TRBJ2-2	many	CASSETTGELFF
TRBV12-3/TRBV12-4	TRBJ2-7	NA	CASSLVAATYEQYF
TRBV9	TRBJ1-1	NA	CASSAAQGYDTEAFF
TRBV11-2	TRBJ1-2	many	CASSEDRAYGYTF
TRBV7-2	TRBJ1-1	NA	CASSLVGFAGTGGTEAFF
TRBV6-2/TRBV6-3	TRBJ1-1	few	CASTRTGSDTEAFF
TRBV5-1	TRBJ1-1	NA	CASSIQGRGETEAFF
TRBV7-3	TRBJ1-1	NA	CASSRTNIEAFF
TRBV7-9	TRBJ1-6	once	CASSGPGEGSPLHF
TRBV7-2	TRBJ1-4	NA	CASSSREKLFF
TRBV7-9	TRBJ1-2	many	CASSIQGVLYGYTF
TRBV2	TRBJ1-5	NA	CASSGWGGRETQHF
TRBV29-1	TRBJ2-7	NA	CSVALDRAEQYF